Shown below are 17 T cell receptor beta chains from a single sample sequenced in a study of blood T cell repertoires in COVID-19. Repertoires were generated with immunoSEQ multiplex PCR, while TCRdb's copy carries only in-frame clones and drops some. The table has around 390,000 clones, about 86% seen once. The sequenced sample was PBMCs or T cells enriched from blood (not recorded which). These receptor sequences come from a woman in her fifties or sixties who had recovered from COVID-19.

The chain carries TRBV2 and TRBJ2-7; 11 nucleotides match TRBD2. Unmatched junction bases numbered 5, after V lost 4 bases and J lost 3 bases. The CDR3 has 15 amino acids. CDR1 and CDR2 (germline): SNHLY, FYNNEI. CDR3 amino acids: CASSVSGGAFYEQYF. In DNA form, the CDR3 reads TGTGCCAGCAGTGTTAGCGGGGGGGCGTTCTACGAGCAGTACTTC.

The genes are TRBV3-1 (or the pseudogene TRBV3-2) and TRBJ1-1; 8 nucleotides agree with TRBD1. With 1 base clipped from V and 1 base from J, the junction kept 8 bases outside the gene matches. CDR3 length equals 17 residues. The germline V gene encodes CDR1 LGHDT and CDR2 YNNKEL (reference sequence). CDR3 DNA: TGTGCCAGCAGCCAAGTTCCCAGGACAGGGTGGAACACTGAAGCTTTCTTT. Protein sequence: CASSQVPRTGWNTEAFF.

The V call is TRBV7-9, the J call TRBJ1-1; D is possibly TRBD1 (6 bases). V was trimmed by 5 bases and J by 4 bases, leaving 8 bases between them. The CDR3 loop spans 12 amino acids. CDR1 SEHNR and CDR2 FQNEAQ come from the germline V gene (reference sequence). CDR3 protein: CASSPDSTEAFF. DNA of the CDR3: TGTGCCAGCAGCCCGGACAGCACTGAAGCTTTCTTT. The entire variable domain, with the rest obtained from reference TRBV7-9 and TRBJ1-1, is as follows: DTGVSQNPRHKITKRGQNVTFRCDPISEHNRLYWYRQTLGQGPEFLTYFQNEAQLEKSRLLSDRFSAERPKGSFSTLEIQRTEQGDSAMYLCASSPDSTEAFFGQGTRLTVV.

The V call is TRBV7-6, the J call TRBJ2-7, with 15 bases identical to TRBD2. The germline V gene has CDR1 SGHVS and CDR2 FNYEAQ. This CDR3 has 18 residues. Trimming cost V 5 bases and J 4 bases; bases outside gene matches: 12. CDR3 protein: CASSTRTRTSGGVYEQYF. CDR3 bases: TGTGCCAGCAGCACGAGAACCAGGACTAGCGGGGGGGTGTACGAGCAGTACTTC.

V is TRBV29-1 and J is TRBJ1-5; D is unresolved. V lost 5 bases and J 7 bases, leaving 15 bases between the germline ends. This CDR3 contains 13 residues. In germline, CDR1 is SQVTM, CDR2 ANQGSEA. This CDR3 reads CSVIGSGGQPQHF. The CDR3 DNA reads TGCAGCGTTATCGGTAGTGGCGGGCAGCCCCAGCATTTT.

The chain has TRBV10-1 and TRBJ1-3; D unclear. The CDR3 contains 14 residues. V dropped 5 bases and J dropped 0 bases, with 8 bases sitting between them. Germline CDR1 is WNHNN and CDR2 is SYGVQD (reference sequence). CDR3 amino acids: CASSPRDSGNTIYF. The CDR3 DNA follows: TGCGCCAGCAGTCCCCGGGACTCTGGAAACACCATATATTTT.

The chain joins TRBV19 to TRBJ1-2, with unresolved D. CDR1 and CDR2 (germline): LNHDA, SQIVND (reference sequence). V was clipped by 3 bases and J by 8 bases, with 16 bases between them. This CDR3 has 14 amino acids. Here the CDR3 DNA reads TGTGCCAGTAGTATCGCTTCAAACTCCTTGGGCTACACCTTC. Protein sequence: CASSIASNSLGYTF.

V gene TRBV30 combines with J gene TRBJ1-4, with 9 positions matching TRBD1. The CDR3 is made up of 14 amino acids. Looked up from germline, CDR1 is GTSNPN and CDR2 is SVGIG (reference sequence). With V trimmed by 4 bases and J by 8 bases, 8 bases remained unmatched. CDR3 sequence reads: CAWNRDRVYEKLFF. The CDR3 region has the DNA TGTGCCTGGAATCGGGACAGGGTATACGAAAAACTGTTTTTT.

The V call is TRBV5-1, the J call TRBJ2-3, with unresolved D. The CDR3 runs to 12 residues. Per the germline V gene, CDR1 is SGHRS and CDR2 is YFSETQ. Trimming removed 1 base from V and 6 bases from J, with 6 bases in between. CDR3 residues: CASSLNGDTQYF. The CDR3 nucleotides read TGCGCCAGCAGCTTGAACGGGGATACGCAGTATTTT.

The V call is TRBV5-1, the J call TRBJ2-7; D unclear. The CDR3 covers 14 residues. The V gene's germline CDR1 is SGHRS and CDR2 YFSETQ. V was trimmed by 1 base and J by 5 bases, leaving 13 bases between them. Here the CDR3 reads CASSLSETFHEQYF. For the CDR3, the DNA is TGCGCCAGCAGCTTGAGTGAGACATTCCACGAGCAGTACTTC.

V and J are TRBV7-2 and TRBJ1-1; 8 positions agree with TRBD1. The CDR3 runs 15 residues. Germline V lookup: CDR1 SGHTA, CDR2 FQGNSA. The ends lost 3 bases at V and 4 bases at J; junction bases unmatched: 7. CDR3 loop: CASSFATGGRTEAFF. The DNA for the CDR3 is TGTGCCAGCAGCTTCGCCACAGGGGGACGCACTGAAGCTTTCTTT. The whole variable domain, filled in from reference TRBV7-2 and TRBJ1-1, reads GAGVSQSPSNKVTEKGKDVELRCDPISGHTALYWYRQSLGQGLEFLIYFQGNSAPDKSGLPSDRFSAERTGGSVSTLTIQRTQQEDSAVYLCASSFATGGRTEAFFGQGTRLTVV.

The chain joins TRBV15 to TRBJ1-3; D is possibly TRBD1 (5 bases). The CDR3 extends over 16 amino acids. The ends were cut back, 1 base at V and 2 bases at J, with 12 bases in the middle. Germline loops: CDR1 LNHNV, CDR2 YYDKDF (reference sequence). CDR3 DNA sequence: TGTGCCACCAGCAGAGGGGGGAGGTCTGCTGGAAACACCATATATTTT. Amino acid sequence: CATSRGGRSAGNTIYF.

This chain links TRBV18 with TRBJ2-3; 15 positions match TRBD2. This CDR3 region has 18 residues. V lost 0 bases, J lost 1 base, and 2 bases stayed unmatched. The germline gives CDR1 KGHSH, CDR2 LQKENI. CDR3 sequence reads: CASSPPGLAGGGTDTQYF. CDR3 sequence (DNA): TGTGCCAGCTCACCACCGGGACTAGCGGGGGGAGGCACAGATACGCAGTATTTT. Supplemented by reference TRBV18 and TRBJ2-3, the full variable domain reads NAGVMQNPRHLVRRRGQEARLRCSPMKGHSHVYWYRQLPEEGLKFMVYLQKENIIDESGMPKERFSAEFPKEGPSILRIQQVVRGDSAAYFCASSPPGLAGGGTDTQYFGPGTRLTVL.

The gene calls are TRBV19 and TRBJ1-4; D gene ambiguous. Germline V CDR1 and CDR2: LNHDA, SQIVND (reference sequence). V lost 8 bases to trimming and J lost 2 bases, with 15 bases between them. CDR3 length: 15 amino acids. CDR3 in amino acids: CASEAPAVTNEKLFF. Written as DNA, the CDR3 is TGTGCCAGTGAAGCACCGGCGGTCACTAATGAAAAACTGTTTTTT.

This clone was observed a handful of times. J is TRBJ1-2 and V is TRBV12-5, with a tentative D call TRBD1 (6 bases). V was pared by 6 bases and J by 1 base, with 9 bases between. CDR3 size: 13 residues. CDR1 and CDR2 (germline): LGHNT, FRNRAP. DNA for the CDR3: TGTGCTAGTGGCCGGACAGATAACTATGGCTACACCTTC. Translation: CASGRTDNYGYTF.

The CDR3 here is CASSQDLKGAGSPLHF. CDR3 sequence (DNA): TGTGCCAGCAGCCAAGATTTAAAGGGGGCAGGTTCACCCCTCCACTTT. The chain carries TRBV3-1 (or the pseudogene TRBV3-2) and TRBJ1-6; 7 bases fit TRBD1. Trimming cost V 0 bases and J 9 bases; bases outside gene matches: 8. The CDR3 is made up of 16 amino acids. Looked up from germline, CDR1 is LGHDT and CDR2 is YNNKEL (reference sequence).

The J gene is TRBJ1-1, the V gene TRBV5-4, with unresolved D. The length of the CDR3 is 15 residues. V lost 1 base and J 0 bases, leaving 10 bases between the germline ends. Germline lookup yields CDR1 SGHNT and CDR2 YYREEE (reference sequence). The CDR3 region has the DNA TGTGCCAGCAGCTTGTCGGGGTCCTTGAACACTGAAGCTTTCTTT. Protein: CASSLSGSLNTEAFF. Drawing the rest from reference TRBV5-4 and TRBJ1-1, the complete variable domain is ETGVTQSPTHLIKTRGQQVTLRCSSQSGHNTVSWYQQALGQGPQFIFQYYREEENGRGNFPPRFSGLQFPNYSSELNVNALELDDSALYLCASSLSGSLNTEAFFGQGTRLTVV.